This entry concerns a single T cell receptor beta chain. Its antigen is currently unknown. These patients, aged 18 to 65, had recently diagnosed hyperthyroidism lasting under 2 months. These data come from a study of T cells in Graves' hyperthyroidism and ophthalmopathy. Study-wide findings and caveats: For ophthalmopathy, model prediction preceded onset by a median about six months.

Germline V gene data show CDR1 as LGHNA and CDR2 as YSLEER. The CDR3 length is 17 residues. V was pared by 0 bases and J by 2 bases, with 6 bases of the junction left unmatched. TCR beta CDR3 region amplification was performed from RNA transcripts. HTBI primers were used for first-round RT-PCR of the TCR CDR3. MiXCR, run by TCRdb on the multiplex PCR reads, gives a single entry per CDR3 protein. The sample lists around 350,000 distinct CDR3 sequences; about a sixth were seen once. The chain combines TRBV4-3 with TRBJ2-5; 10 bases are shared with TRBD1. This receptor was identified in a woman between 18 and 29 years old with Graves' hyperthyroidism that later progressed to Graves' ophthalmopathy. The sequencing input was blood. CDR3 region: CASSQDLDRGGQETQYF. The CDR3 DNA follows: TGCGCCAGCAGCCAAGATTTGGACAGGGGGGGACAAGAGACCCAGTACTTC.